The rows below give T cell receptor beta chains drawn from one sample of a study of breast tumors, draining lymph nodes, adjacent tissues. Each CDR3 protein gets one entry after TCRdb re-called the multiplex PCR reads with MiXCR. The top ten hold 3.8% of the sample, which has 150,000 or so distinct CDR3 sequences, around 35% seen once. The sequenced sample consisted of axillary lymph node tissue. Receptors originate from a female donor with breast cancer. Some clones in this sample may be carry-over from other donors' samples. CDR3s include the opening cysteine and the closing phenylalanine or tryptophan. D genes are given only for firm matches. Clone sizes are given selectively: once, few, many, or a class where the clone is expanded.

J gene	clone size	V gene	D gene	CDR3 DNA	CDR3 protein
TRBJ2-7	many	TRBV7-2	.	TGTGCCAGCAGCCCTCACCCGGGGGAGGCCTACGAGCAGTACTTC	CASSPHPGEAYEQYF
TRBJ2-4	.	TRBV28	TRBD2	TGTGCCAGCGGGGACCGGGGGGGGTCCAAAAACATTCAGTACTTC	CASGDRGGSKNIQYF
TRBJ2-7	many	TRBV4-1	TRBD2	TGCGCCAGCAGCCAAGATGGAGGCGGGGGTGGAGAGCAGTACTTC	CASSQDGGGGGEQYF
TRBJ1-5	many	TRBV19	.	TGTGCCAGTACCCGTTGGGACTTGAATCAGCCCCAGCATTTT	CASTRWDLNQPQHF
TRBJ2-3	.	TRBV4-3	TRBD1	TGCGCCAGCAGCCACCTAAGACAGGGGACAGGGAGCTACACAGATACGCAGTATTTT	CASSHLRQGTGSYTDTQYF
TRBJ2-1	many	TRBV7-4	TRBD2	TGTGCCAGCAACGATCGGGGGGGGGTTTACAATGAGCAGTTCTTC	CASNDRGGVYNEQFF
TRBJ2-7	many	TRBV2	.	TGTGCCAGCAGTGTGGTGGGGCTCCCCCAGTACGAGCAGTACTTC	CASSVVGLPQYEQYF
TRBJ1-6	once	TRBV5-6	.	TGTGCCAGCAGCCGAGCGGGGAGCGGTCTCCATAATTCACCCCTCCACTTT	CASSRAGSGLHNSPLHF
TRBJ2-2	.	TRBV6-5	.	TGTGCCGGCAGTCACCTAGGGGAGCTGGGCGGCGGGGAGCTGTTTTTT	CAGSHLGELGGGELFF
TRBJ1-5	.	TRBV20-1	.	TGCGGGGCAGCGGGGAGGAGAGAGACCCAGCATTTT	CGAAGRRETQHF
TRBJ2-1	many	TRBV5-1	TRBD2	TGCGCCAGCAGCTTGGCGCCGGGACTAGCGGGAGGGAATGAGCAGTTCTTC	CASSLAPGLAGGNEQFF
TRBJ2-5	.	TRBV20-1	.	TGCAGTCACACAATCCCGGAAGAGACCCAGTACTTC	CSHTIPEETQYF
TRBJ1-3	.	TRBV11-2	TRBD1	TGTGCCAGCAGCTTAGAGGGACAGGGCTTTGTGTTT	CASSLEGQGFVF
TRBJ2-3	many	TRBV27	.	TGTGCCAGCAGTTCCCCCCCGGATACGCAGTATTTT	CASSSPPDTQYF
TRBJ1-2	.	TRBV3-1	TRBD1	TGTGCCAGCAGCCCATATATTTCCGGGACAGGACGAGCTAACTATGGCTACACCTTC	CASSPYISGTGRANYGYTF
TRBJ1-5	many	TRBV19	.	TGTGCCAGTAGTATAGTTAGGCAGCTTAGCAATCAGCCCCAGCATTTT	CASSIVRQLSNQPQHF
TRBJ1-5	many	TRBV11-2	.	TGTGCCAGCAGCTTAGGCGATGGACGTCAGCCCCAGCATTTT	CASSLGDGRQPQHF
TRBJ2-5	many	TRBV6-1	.	TGTGCCAGCATCAGGGTGGCACGAGAGACCCAGTACTTC	CASIRVARETQYF
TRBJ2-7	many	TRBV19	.	TGTGCCAGTAGTATCGGGAGCGCCTACGAGCAGTACTTC	CASSIGSAYEQYF
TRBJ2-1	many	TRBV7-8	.	TGTGCCAGCAGCTTAGCGCGTGGTCTGGCTGAGCAGTTCTTC	CASSLARGLAEQFF
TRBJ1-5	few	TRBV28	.	TGTGCCAGCAGGGCCGGGCCCTTAAAATCCCATAGCAATCAGCCCCAGCATTTT	CASRAGPLKSHSNQPQHF
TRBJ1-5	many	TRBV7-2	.	TGTGCCAGCAGCTTAGACCTTTATAGCAATCAGCCCCAGCATTTT	CASSLDLYSNQPQHF
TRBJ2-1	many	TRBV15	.	TGTGCCACCAGCGGCTCGCTAGAGGGAGTCAATGAGCAGTTCTTC	CATSGSLEGVNEQFF
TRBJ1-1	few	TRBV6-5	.	TGTGCCAGCCTCGCCGGGACTGAAGCTTTCTTT	CASLAGTEAFF